Shown below are 11 T cell receptor beta chains from a single sample sequenced in a study of blood T cell repertoires in COVID-19. Libraries were prepared by immunoSEQ multiplex PCR; TCRdb keeps only in-frame clonotypes and omits some of them. The table has tens of thousands of clones, approximately 80% seen once. The sample comprised peripheral blood. The origin of the receptors is a man at least 80 years old with active or convalescent COVID-19.

The J gene is TRBJ2-1, the V gene TRBV19; TRBD2 matches at 12 bases. The CDR3 has 14 amino acids. The germline gives CDR1 LNHDA, CDR2 SQIVND (reference sequence). V was clipped by 6 bases and J by 6 bases; unmatched bases: 3. CDR3 sequence reads: CASRLAGGGNEQFF. The CDR3 DNA follows: TGTGCCAGTAGACTAGCGGGAGGTGGCAATGAGCAGTTCTTC.

The chain links TRBV19 to TRBJ2-5; D perhaps matches TRBD1 (6 bases). This CDR3 region has 16 residues. V gave up 6 bases and J gave up 2 bases, with 19 bases separating them. The germline V gene has CDR1 LNHDA and CDR2 SQIVND (reference sequence). CDR3 DNA sequence: TGTGCCAGTAGCCATCTCGGGGACACCGGACAAGAGACCCAGTACTTC. It yields the protein CASSHLGDTGQETQYF.

V usage is TRBV6-5 and J usage is TRBJ2-7, with D perhaps TRBD2 (5 bases). The germline CDR1 and CDR2 sequences are MNHEY and SVGAGI. The CDR3 length is 14 residues. The V gene lost 1 base and the J gene lost 3 bases, with 10 bases spanning the gap. The CDR3 here is CASSYYEGGYEQYF. The CDR3 nucleotides read TGTGCCAGCAGTTACTACGAGGGTGGCTACGAGCAGTACTTC.

This chain joins TRBV18 and TRBJ2-2; 8 bases align to TRBD2. Germline CDR1 is KGHSH and CDR2 is LQKENI. With 5 bases clipped from V and 7 bases from J, the junction kept 6 bases outside the gene matches. This CDR3 region has 14 residues. CDR3 nucleotides: TGTGCCAGCTCATCCGGGACTAGGCGCGGGGAGCTGTTTTTT. This encodes CASSSGTRRGELFF.

J is TRBJ2-3 and V is TRBV5-1, with a weak D call TRBD1 (5 bases). The CDR3 length is 16 residues. Trimming removed 4 bases from V and 2 bases from J, with 17 bases in between. Germline V gene data show CDR1 as SGHRS and CDR2 as YFSETQ. CDR3: CASSQTGHGPTDTQYF. As DNA, the CDR3 is TGCGCCAGCAGCCAAACAGGACACGGACCCACAGATACGCAGTATTTT.

This rearrangement joins TRBV4-1 to TRBJ2-3; tentatively, D is TRBD2 (6 bases). The CDR3 consists of 16 residues. Germline CDR1 reads MGHRA; CDR2 reads YSYEKL. Between the trimmed V and J ends, which lost 5 bases and 4 bases, there was a span of 19 bases. CDR3 loop: CASSSRAGRFADTQYF. CDR3 DNA sequence: TGCGCCAGCAGCTCGAGGGCAGGGAGGTTCGCAGATACGCAGTATTTT.

V is TRBV15 and J is TRBJ1-4; D unclear. Germline CDR1 LNHNV, CDR2 YYDKDF (reference sequence). The CDR3 runs 16 residues. V lost 1 base and J 4 bases, leaving 13 bases between the germline ends. CDR3 sequence reads: CATSRGSRGVNEKLFF. The CDR3, as DNA: TGTGCCACCAGCAGAGGCAGTCGGGGAGTTAATGAAAAACTGTTTTTT.

The CDR3 sequence is CASSFGGSGDNEQFF. CDR3 nucleotides: TGTGCCAGCAGCTTCGGGGGTAGCGGGGACAATGAGCAGTTCTTC. The J gene is TRBJ2-1, the V gene TRBV6-1, with 8 bases fitting TRBD2. The germline V gene has CDR1 MNHNS and CDR2 SASEGT. The length of the CDR3 is 15 residues. The V gene end was trimmed by 6 bases and the J gene end by 5 bases; junction bases not matched to a gene: 9.

Comment on this clone: The same CDR3 also results from other DNA sequences found in this sample. The genes are TRBV19 and TRBJ1-5, with TRBD1 as a possible D gene (6 bases). Germline assignment: CDR1 LNHDA and CDR2 SQIVND (reference sequence). V shed 4 bases and J shed 1 base, with 8 bases lying between them. This CDR3 is built from 14 residues. CDR3: CASSTTGSNQPQHF. CDR3 in DNA: TGTGCCAGTAGTACTACAGGGAGCAATCAGCCCCAGCATTTT.

This chain uses TRBV11-2 with TRBJ2-5; 11 bases map to TRBD1. The CDR3 runs 14 residues. J lost 5 bases, V lost 5 bases, and 4 bases had no gene match. From germline, CDR1 is SGHAT and CDR2 FQNNGV. The CDR3 loop is CASSRTGGGETQYF. The CDR3, as DNA: TGTGCCAGCAGCCGGACAGGGGGCGGGGAGACCCAGTACTTC.

This clone was observed a handful of times. This chain joins TRBV2 and TRBJ1-6, with D unresolved. Looked up from germline, CDR1 is SNHLY and CDR2 is FYNNEI. CDR3 size: 14 residues. The V gene lost 6 bases and the J gene lost 0 bases, with 6 bases spanning the gap. As DNA, the CDR3 is TGTGCCAGCAGGCAGGCCTCCTATAATTCACCCCTCCACTTT. Translating gives CASRQASYNSPLHF.